What follows are 10 T cell receptor beta chains derived from one specimen sequenced in a study of shared clonotypes between healthy human individuals. Only in-frame clones appear in the TCRdb table, and some are missing; sequencing was by immunoSEQ multiplex PCR. The data show about 2.4 million clones, roughly nine tenths seen once. The sequencing input was naive CD4+ T cells sorted from blood. Subset given: CD45RA+ positively selected. These receptors were collected from a man aged 18 to 35 in good health.

This rearrangement joins TRBV28 to TRBJ1-2; D ambiguous. Germline-derived CDR1 and CDR2 are MDHEN and SYDVKM. Between the trimmed V and J ends, which lost 7 bases and 4 bases, there was a span of 13 bases. The CDR3 consists of 13 residues. The CDR3 DNA is TGTGCCAGCAACCCGATGCAATTCTATGGCTACACCTTC. Its protein product is CASNPMQFYGYTF.

The chain employs TRBV21-1 and TRBJ2-4; TRBD1, as called in the table, went unchecked against the DNA. TRBV21-1 constitutes a pseudogene. CDR3 length: 17 residues. CDR3 sequence: CASSHGDRVVPKNIQYF. The CDR3 DNA reads TGTGCCAGCAGCCACGGGGACAGGGTCGTACCCAAAAACATTCAGTACTTC.

The DNA for the CDR3 is TGCAGCGTTGCCCTACCAACAGGGACAGATACGCAGTATTTT. This gives the protein CSVALPTGTDTQYF. V gene TRBV29-1 combines with J gene TRBJ2-3, with TRBD1 as a possible D gene (6 bases). CDR1 is SQVTM, CDR2 ANQGSEA, per germline. Trimming cost V 4 bases and J 3 bases, with 14 bases left between them. The CDR3 loop spans 14 amino acids.

The rearrangement joins TRBV7-2 to TRBJ1-3, with D hard to call. The V gene lost 5 bases and the J gene lost 0 bases, with 8 bases spanning the gap. The CDR3 has 14 amino acids. The germline V gene has CDR1 SGHTA and CDR2 FQGNSA. In DNA form, the CDR3 reads TGTGCCAGCAGCCCAGATCGCTCTGGAAACACCATATATTTT. Translated: CASSPDRSGNTIYF.

This sequence joins TRBV18 and TRBJ2-7; TRBD2 agrees at 7 bases. The germline V gene encodes CDR1 KGHSH and CDR2 LQKENI. This CDR3 is built from 13 residues. V lost 8 bases, J lost 4 bases, and 8 bases stayed unmatched. CDR3 DNA sequence: TGTGCCAGCCAGGGACTACCACTATACGAGCAGTACTTC. Translated: CASQGLPLYEQYF.

This sequence joins TRBV7-9 and TRBJ2-1; the D gene is possibly TRBD1 (6 bases). Germline V lookup: CDR1 SEHNR, CDR2 FQNEAQ (reference sequence). V dropped 5 bases and J dropped 1 base, with 12 bases sitting between them. The CDR3 contains 15 residues. The CDR3 region is CASSPYTGSYNEQFF. CDR3 sequence (DNA): TGTGCCAGCAGCCCTTATACAGGGTCCTACAATGAGCAGTTCTTC. The variable domain in full, with the rest retrieved from reference TRBV7-9 and TRBJ2-1, is DTGVSQNPRHKITKRGQNVTFRCDPISEHNRLYWYRQTLGQGPEFLTYFQNEAQLEKSRLLSDRFSAERPKGSFSTLEIQRTEQGDSAMYLCASSPYTGSYNEQFFGPGTRLTVL.

With regard to this clone: One end of the junction fails to match germline, which may point to a read error. The chain is built from TRBV6-1 and TRBJ2-3; 9 bases match TRBD2. This CDR3 has 16 residues. The germline CDR1 and CDR2 sequences are MNHNS and SASEGT. CDR3 in DNA: TGTGCCAGCAGTGAAGTGATCTCTATTCCCGGGACTAGCCCGCCGTTT. It codes for CASSEVISIPGTSPPF.

This rearrangement joins TRBV9 to TRBJ2-5; D unresolved. The germline V gene encodes CDR1 SGDLS and CDR2 YYNGEE. The CDR3 is 14 residues long. V was cut by 1 base and J by 0 bases, with 7 bases left in between. The CDR3 bases are TGTGCCAGCAGCGTACACCACTACCAAGAGACCCAGTACTTC. Protein: CASSVHHYQETQYF.

The rearrangement uses TRBV30 and TRBJ1-4, with 8 bases lining up with TRBD1. The germline V gene encodes CDR1 GTSNPN and CDR2 SVGIG (reference sequence). The CDR3 has 15 residues. V lost 2 bases to trimming and J lost 5 bases; unmatched junction nucleotides: 7. The CDR3 reads CAWSTRTGLNEKLFF. Written as DNA, the CDR3 is TGTGCCTGGAGTACCCGGACAGGGTTAAATGAAAAACTGTTTTTT.

The J gene is TRBJ2-5, the V gene TRBV28, with no clear D. Looked up from germline, CDR1 is MDHEN and CDR2 is SYDVKM. The V and J ends lost 8 bases and 2 bases respectively, with 15 bases between them. The CDR3 spans 14 residues. CDR3 in amino acids: CASARTRTQETQYF. The CDR3 nucleotides are TGTGCCAGCGCGAGGACCCGGACGCAAGAGACCCAGTACTTC.